The 20 T cell receptor beta chains listed next were all sequenced from one sample in a study of identical twins. TCRdb called the 5' RACE reads again in MiXCR, with one record for every CDR3 protein. The sample lists about 240,000 distinct CDR3 sequences; 10% to 13% were seen once. Sequencing input: memory T cells sorted from blood. All receptors derive from a man aged 50-59 years in good health.

This clonotype was seen a few times. This sequence joins TRBV3-1 and TRBJ2-7; perhaps TRBD1 as D (6 bases). Trimming shortened V by 2 bases and J by 4 bases, and 12 bases separated the two germline ends. Germline CDR1 and CDR2: LGHDT and YNNKEL (reference sequence). The CDR3 loop spans 14 amino acids. This CDR3 is CASSQSIRGYEQYF. CDR3 in DNA: TGTGCCAGCAGCCAAAGCATCAGGGGATACGAGCAGTACTTC.

This clonotype was recorded many times. The rearrangement joins TRBV5-1 to TRBJ2-1; 7 bases are a match to TRBD2. Trimming took 3 bases from V and 7 from J; bases not matched to a gene: 7. This CDR3 has 14 amino acids. The germline gives CDR1 SGHRS, CDR2 YFSETQ. This chain's CDR3 is CASSSAAGVNEQFF. The DNA of the CDR3 is TGCGCCAGCAGCTCTGCTGCGGGAGTGAATGAGCAGTTCTTC.

This clonotype was counted a few times. The J gene is TRBJ2-7, the V gene TRBV5-1; the match to TRBD1 covers 8 bases. The CDR3 runs to 17 residues. CDR1 and CDR2 from the germline V gene are SGHRS and YFSETQ. The ends lost 6 bases at V and 0 bases at J; junction bases unmatched: 14. The CDR3 here is CASKSGQGQAYSYEQYF. CDR3 DNA sequence: TGCGCCAGCAAAAGCGGACAGGGTCAGGCTTACTCCTACGAGCAGTACTTC.

The V call is TRBV29-1, the J call TRBJ2-2, with 10 bases aligning to TRBD2. The V gene end was trimmed by 4 bases and the J gene end by 7 bases; junction bases not matched to a gene: 9. Germline CDR1 is SQVTM and CDR2 is ANQGSEA. The CDR3 sequence is 15 residues long. CDR3 amino acids: CSVVPSGSHGGELFF. CDR3 nucleotide sequence: TGCAGCGTTGTTCCTAGCGGGAGTCATGGCGGGGAGCTGTTTTTT.

This clonotype was observed a few times. The chain carries TRBV5-1 and TRBJ2-1; either TRBD1 or TRBD2 may fit D (6 bases each). Germline CDR1 and CDR2: SGHRS and YFSETQ. CDR3 length: 15 amino acids. V lost 4 bases and J 5 bases, leaving 16 bases between the germline ends. As DNA, the CDR3 is TGCGCCAGCAGCCTGGCGGGACATGCCAACAATGAGCAGTTCTTC. Protein: CASSLAGHANNEQFF. Together with reference TRBV5-1 and TRBJ2-1, the CDR3 gives the full variable domain: KAGVTQTPRYLIKTRGQQVTLSCSPISGHRSVSWYQQTPGQGLQFLFEYFSETQRNKGNFPGRFSGRQFSNSRSEMNVSTLELGDSALYLCASSLAGHANNEQFFGPGTRLTVL.

The chain uses TRBV4-3 and TRBJ2-5; TRBD2 matches at 11 bases. In germline, CDR1 is LGHNA, CDR2 YSLEER. Losses at the gene ends were 4 bases for V and 7 bases for J; bases not matched to a gene: 5. The CDR3 totals 14 residues. CDR3 protein: CASSLRGTSGTQYF. CDR3 in DNA: TGCGCCAGCAGCCTCCGGGGGACTAGCGGGACCCAGTACTTC.

The rearrangement uses TRBV20-1 and TRBJ2-3; D perhaps matches TRBD2 (6 bases). V lost 0 bases, J lost 1 base, and 14 bases lay in between. Germline assignment: CDR1 DFQATT and CDR2 SNEGSKA (reference sequence). The CDR3 consists of 16 residues. Here the CDR3 reads CSARDSTRVRTDTQYF. In DNA, the CDR3 is TGCAGTGCTAGAGATTCGACTAGGGTCCGCACAGATACGCAGTATTTT.

This clonotype was seen at least ten times. The chain couples TRBV29-1 to TRBJ2-5; D gene uncertain. V lost 4 bases to trimming and J lost 5 bases, with 8 bases between them. CDR3 length: 11 residues. Looked up from germline, CDR1 is SQVTM and CDR2 is ANQGSEA. DNA for the CDR3: TGCAGCGTTGCAGTTTCGGAGACCCAGTACTTC. Protein product: CSVAVSETQYF.

At least ten counts were recorded for this clonotype. The V and J genes are TRBV10-3 and TRBJ1-6; 11 bases align to TRBD1. The CDR3 loop spans 16 amino acids. Trimming removed 2 bases from V and 8 bases from J; junction bases left unmatched: 5. CDR1 and CDR2 (germline): ENHRY, SYGVKD. The CDR3 region is CAISEPRTGGDSPLHF. CDR3 bases: TGTGCCATCAGTGAGCCCCGGACAGGGGGCGATTCACCCCTCCACTTT.

This chain joins TRBV6-2 or TRBV6-3 and TRBJ1-1; 9 bases map to TRBD1. This CDR3 comprises 15 residues. J gave up 5 bases and V 8 bases, and 12 bases lay outside the gene matches. In germline, CDR1 is MNHEY, CDR2 SVGEGT. The CDR3 sequence is CASRTRTGVITEAFF. CDR3 DNA: TGTGCCAGCCGAACGAGGACAGGGGTTATAACTGAAGCTTTCTTT.

This clonotype was detected only a few times. The V and J genes are TRBV2 and TRBJ2-5, with 13 bases matching TRBD2. CDR3 length: 17 amino acids. Germline assignment: CDR1 SNHLY and CDR2 FYNNEI. Unmatched junction bases numbered 9, after V lost 5 bases and J lost 3 bases. The CDR3 DNA reads as TGTGCCAGCAGTAACCTACCCGGGACTAGCGGGAAAGAGACCCAGTACTTC. This codes for CASSNLPGTSGKETQYF.

This clonotype has ten or more counts. The rearrangement joins TRBV9 to TRBJ2-1; D unresolved. The germline V gene encodes CDR1 SGDLS and CDR2 YYNGEE. The CDR3 is 13 amino acids. Trimming shortened V by 4 bases and J by 6 bases, and 11 bases separated the two germline ends. The CDR3 DNA is TGTGCCAGCAGCCCTATCCTACCCAATGAGCAGTTCTTC. Translated: CASSPILPNEQFF.

The chain is built from TRBV20-1 and TRBJ2-1; possibly TRBD2 for D (5 bases). The CDR3 contains 14 residues. Per the germline V gene, CDR1 is DFQATT and CDR2 is SNEGSKA (reference sequence). V lost 1 base to trimming and J lost 8 bases, with 15 bases between them. Here the CDR3 reads CSARVENRADEQFF. The CDR3 DNA reads as TGCAGTGCTAGAGTGGAGAATAGAGCGGATGAGCAGTTCTTC.

This clonotype ranks as medium-sized. This chain uses TRBV27 with TRBJ2-2, with TRBD1 matching 7 bases. Germline CDR1 is MNHEY and CDR2 is SMNVEV (reference sequence). Trimming at V came to 5 bases and at J to 2 bases, leaving 8 bases not matched to a gene. The CDR3 is 16 residues long. The CDR3 DNA is TGTGCCAGCAGTGGGGAGACAGGGTACAACACCGGGGAGCTGTTTTTT. Residues: CASSGETGYNTGELFF.

The CDR3 loop reads CSNPGQEPYEQYF. DNA for the CDR3: TGCAGCAACCCGGGACAGGAGCCCTACGAGCAGTACTTC. The V call is TRBV29-1, the J call TRBJ2-7; 8 positions match TRBD1. CDR3 length: 13 residues. The germline gives CDR1 SQVTM, CDR2 ANQGSEA. J was trimmed by 2 bases and V by 8 bases; bases with no gene match: 8.

This clonotype was detected many times. V is TRBV20-1 and J is TRBJ2-1, with D maybe TRBD1 (6 bases). The V gene lost 1 base and the J gene lost 4 bases, with 20 bases spanning the gap. Germline V gives CDR1 DFQATT, CDR2 SNEGSKA (reference sequence). The CDR3 covers 17 residues. The CDR3 bases are TGCAGTGCTAGAGCAATTGGCAGGGGCGGAAAATACAATGAGCAGTTCTTC. It is translated as CSARAIGRGGKYNEQFF.

The table lists this clonotype with a few counts. The chain couples TRBV7-6 to TRBJ2-7; 14 nucleotides align to TRBD2. In germline, CDR1 is SGHVS, CDR2 FNYEAQ. The CDR3 spans 18 residues. With V trimmed by 5 bases and J by 0 bases, 9 bases remained unmatched. In nucleotides, the CDR3 is TGTGCCAGCAGCCCTCCGGGACTAGCGGGGGCTCTCTCCTACGAGCAGTACTTC. Its translation is CASSPPGLAGALSYEQYF.

This clonotype has a handful of counts. This sequence joins TRBV20-1 and TRBJ2-2; TRBD1 agrees at 10 bases. Unmatched junction bases numbered 6, after V lost 6 bases and J lost 5 bases. CDR3 length equals 14 residues. CDR1 and CDR2 (germline): DFQATT, SNEGSKA (reference sequence). Here the CDR3 reads CSAPGQGKTGELFF. The CDR3 DNA reads TGCAGTGCCCCGGGACAGGGGAAAACCGGGGAGCTGTTTTTT.

The chain employs TRBV6-5 and TRBJ2-3; a weak D match, TRBD1 (6 bases). The V end lost 4 bases, the J end lost 2 bases, and 13 bases lay between the germline ends. The CDR3 totals 15 residues. The germline V gene encodes CDR1 MNHEY and CDR2 SVGAGI. CDR3 loop: CASSLTGLDTDTQYF. CDR3 sequence (DNA): TGTGCCAGCAGTTTAACAGGGCTAGACACAGATACGCAGTATTTT.

This clonotype was picked up many times. The rearrangement uses TRBV7-8 and TRBJ2-5; TRBD2 matches 13 bases. Germline V lookup: CDR1 SGHVS, CDR2 FQNEAQ. This CDR3 has 13 residues. V shed 5 bases, J shed 13 bases, and the junction held 7 bases outside the gene matches. CDR3 sequence reads: CASSRIGTSGTYF. The CDR3 nucleotides are TGTGCCAGCAGCCGGATAGGGACTAGCGGGACGTACTTC. Based on the CDR3 plus reference TRBV7-8 and TRBJ2-5, the full variable domain is GAGVSQSPRYKVAKRGQDVALRCDPISGHVSLFWYQQALGQGPEFLTYFQNEAQLDKSGLPSDRFFAERPEGSVSTLKIQRTQQEDSAVYLCASSRIGTSGTYFGPGTRLLVL.